Below, 29 T cell receptor beta chains from the same sample are listed, as sequenced in a study of T cells in Graves' hyperthyroidism and ophthalmopathy. Amplified regions were TCR beta CDR3 sequences from RNA transcripts. The study used the HTBI primer set for a first-round RT-PCR of the TCR CDR3. In TCRdb, the multiplex PCR reads were re-called with MiXCR into one record per CDR3 protein. In the table there are about 720,000 distinct CDR3 sequences, approximately 19% of which are singletons. Sequenced sample: blood. The source is a woman aged 50 to 65 with Graves' hyperthyroidism that later progressed to Graves' ophthalmopathy.

This clonotype has at least ten counts. V and J are TRBV7-2 and TRBJ1-5; 8 bases are a match to TRBD1. Germline V gene data show CDR1 as SGHTA and CDR2 as FQGNSA. V shed 0 bases and J 3 bases; nucleotides not matched to a gene: 1. The CDR3 length is 15 residues. DNA for the CDR3: TGTGCCAGCAGCTTAGCGACAGGGGCCAATCAGCCCCAGCATTTT. It specifies CASSLATGANQPQHF.

This clonotype has at least ten counts. V usage is TRBV12-3 or TRBV12-4 and J usage is TRBJ2-7; the match to TRBD2 covers 8 bases. With V trimmed by 6 bases and J by 1 base, 8 bases remained unmatched. The CDR3 contains 15 residues. The CDR3 loop is CASSISGGPSYEQYF. The CDR3, as DNA: TGTGCCAGCAGCATCAGCGGGGGCCCATCCTACGAGCAGTACTTC.

With respect to this clonotype: With a much larger clone just one base away, this may be a read error. The genes are TRBV12-3 or TRBV12-4 and TRBJ2-1, with TRBD1 matching 9 bases. CDR3 length: 16 residues. The CDR3 is CTSSLYGTGTYNEQFF. The DNA of the CDR3 is TGTACCAGCAGTTTATACGGGACAGGGACGTACAATGAGCAGTTCTTC.

The rearrangement links TRBV5-1 to TRBJ2-7; unclear D gene. Germline V gene lookup returns CDR1 SGHRS and CDR2 YFSETQ. Trimming removed 0 bases from V and 0 bases from J, with 10 bases in between. The CDR3 is 15 amino acids. The CDR3 region has the DNA TGCGCCAGCAGCTTGGCTTCCAGTAGCTCCTACGAGCAGTACTTC. Residues: CASSLASSSSYEQYF.

This clonotype was seen a handful of times. The chain is built from TRBV7-2 and TRBJ2-3; tentative D call: TRBD2 (7 bases). The CDR3 has 16 residues. From germline, CDR1 is SGHTA and CDR2 FQGNSA. Trimming removed 5 bases at V and 1 base at J, with 16 bases between. In DNA form, the CDR3 reads TGTGCCAGCAGCCCTCGTAGGGGGGGGGGCACAGATACGCAGTATTTT. Its protein is CASSPRRGGGTDTQYF.

This clonotype was seen at least ten times. The J gene is TRBJ2-3, the V gene TRBV6-6; 12 bases are shared with TRBD2. This CDR3 has 19 amino acids. J lost 0 bases, V lost 2 bases, and 9 bases had no gene match. CDR1 and CDR2 (germline): MNHNY, SVGAGI (reference sequence). The CDR3 is CASSYMASGGVISTDTQYF. The CDR3 coding sequence is TGTGCCAGCAGTTACATGGCTAGCGGGGGGGTTATTAGCACAGATACGCAGTATTTT.

This clonotype appeared many times. This chain joins TRBV10-3 and TRBJ2-3; tentatively, D is TRBD2 (6 bases). CDR3 length: 17 amino acids. V was trimmed by 2 bases and J by 3 bases, leaving 18 bases between them. Germline CDR1 reads ENHRY; CDR2 reads SYGVKD. The CDR3, as DNA: TGTGCCATCAGTGAGGCGGTTGGAGGGGAGATGACAGATACGCAGTATTTT. It yields the protein CAISEAVGGEMTDTQYF.

This clonotype has just a few counts. The junction differs from germline at one of its ends, possibly a read error. This chain connects TRBV6-1 to TRBJ2-7, with 7 nucleotides matching TRBD2. The CDR3 is 13 amino acids. The germline CDR1 and CDR2 sequences are MNHNS and SASEGT. The CDR3 sequence: CVSSRLATYEQYF. The CDR3 nucleotides read TGTGTCAGCAGTAGACTAGCCACCTACGAGCAGTACTTC.

This clonotype has a handful of counts. The chain links TRBV18 to TRBJ2-5; 8 bases agree with TRBD2. CDR3 size: 15 residues. J gave up 5 bases and V 3 bases, and 8 bases lay outside the gene matches. The germline CDR1 and CDR2 sequences are KGHSH and LQKENI. This CDR3 reads CASSPGTSILETQYF. In DNA form, the CDR3 reads TGTGCCAGCTCACCCGGGACTAGTATTTTGGAGACCCAGTACTTC.

This clonotype appeared many times. The chain joins TRBV12-3 or TRBV12-4 to TRBJ2-7, with a weak D call TRBD1 (6 bases). This CDR3 contains 13 residues. Trimming left V 6 bases short and J 5 bases short, with 14 bases between. In nucleotides, the CDR3 is TGTGCCAGCAGCTTCCTTCAGGGGAACGAGCAGTACTTC. Residues: CASSFLQGNEQYF.

This clonotype was counted only a few times. The chain joins TRBV19 to TRBJ1-2, with D possibly TRBD1 on 6 matching bases. CDR3 size: 13 residues. Trimming stripped 5 bases from V and 6 bases from J, with 13 bases between. Looked up from germline, CDR1 is LNHDA and CDR2 is SQIVND (reference sequence). The CDR3 here is CASSRQGLDGYTF. Here the CDR3 DNA reads TGTGCCAGTAGTCGGCAGGGGCTAGATGGCTACACCTTC.

The V and J genes are TRBV7-2 and TRBJ2-1; 9 bases align to TRBD2. Germline assignment: CDR1 SGHTA and CDR2 FQGNSA. The CDR3 extends over 16 amino acids. The V gene end was trimmed by 5 bases and the J gene end by 4 bases; junction bases not matched to a gene: 9. The DNA of the CDR3 is TGTGCCAGCAGCGCCTCAAGCGGGGGGTTATACAATGAGCAGTTCTTC. It is translated as CASSASSGGLYNEQFF.

This clonotype occurred many times. The chain combines TRBV6-2 or TRBV6-3 with TRBJ2-5; D is unresolved. This CDR3 contains 23 residues. Germline lookup yields CDR1 MNHEY and CDR2 SVGEGT. Trimming took 7 bases from V and 0 from J, leaving 39 bases between them. The CDR3 DNA follows: TGTGCCAGCAAAGGAAGGTCGGTGCCCCTGGGGTTAGCTGGCAGCGAAAACCAAGAGACCCAGTACTTC. Translation: CASKGRSVPLGLAGSENQETQYF.

The rearrangement joins TRBV6-4 to TRBJ1-2, with D possibly being TRBD1 (5 bases). There are 16 residues in the CDR3. Germline V gene lookup returns CDR1 MRHNA and CDR2 SNTAGT. Trimming shortened V by 0 bases and J by 6 bases, and 17 bases separated the two germline ends. Here the CDR3 DNA reads TGTGCCAGCAGTGACTCGAATTTCCAGGGTATTGATGGCTACACCTTC. This codes for CASSDSNFQGIDGYTF.

This clonotype appeared many times. The chain combines TRBV3-1 with TRBJ1-5; D is unresolved. The CDR3 runs to 16 residues. Germline loops: CDR1 LGHDT, CDR2 YNNKEL (reference sequence). Trimming pared 1 base from V and 3 bases from J, leaving 13 bases between. The CDR3 coding sequence is TGTGCCAGCAGCCAAGGCACAGTCCGAATCAATCAGCCCCAGCATTTT. It encodes CASSQGTVRINQPQHF.

The chain recombines TRBV5-1 with TRBJ2-3; D unresolved. Looked up from germline, CDR1 is SGHRS and CDR2 is YFSETQ. V was pared by 4 bases and J by 6 bases, with 15 bases between. This CDR3 is built from 14 residues. In DNA, the CDR3 is TGCGCCAGCAGCCCCCTGCCCAGCGACGATACGCAGTATTTT. It specifies CASSPLPSDDTQYF.

This clonotype was seen a handful of times. The chain carries TRBV20-1 and TRBJ1-4; D not certain. V was trimmed by 4 bases and J by 13 bases, leaving 28 bases between them. CDR1 and CDR2 (germline): DFQATT, SNEGSKA (reference sequence). The CDR3 extends over 16 amino acids. The CDR3 DNA follows: TGCAGTGCTACTAGGAGGCTGGCGATGGTACCTCAAACACTGTTTTTT. The encoded protein is CSATRRLAMVPQTLFF.

The sample holds many counts of this clonotype. The chain employs TRBV2 and TRBJ1-1; TRBD1 agrees at 10 bases. Germline CDR1 is SNHLY and CDR2 is FYNNEI. V lost 7 bases and J lost 4; bases outside the gene matches: 9. The CDR3 runs to 15 residues. The CDR3 protein is CASKRDRGGITEAFF. The CDR3 DNA reads as TGTGCCAGCAAACGGGACAGGGGAGGTATCACTGAAGCTTTCTTT.

This clonotype occurred a few times. The chain is built from TRBV9 and TRBJ2-3, with D perhaps matching TRBD2 (6 bases). V was clipped by 2 bases and J by 3 bases, with 13 bases between them. Germline lookup yields CDR1 SGDLS and CDR2 YYNGEE. CDR3 length: 15 residues. Written as DNA, the CDR3 is TGTGCCAGCAGCGTCCGACCGGGGGAGACAGATACGCAGTATTTT. Translated, it gives CASSVRPGETDTQYF.

This clonotype has ten or more counts. The V and J genes are TRBV20-1 and TRBJ2-1; 11 bases align to TRBD2. The germline gives CDR1 DFQATT, CDR2 SNEGSKA (reference sequence). Germline trimming cut 3 bases from V and 0 bases from J; bases unmatched to any gene: 13. The CDR3 consists of 19 residues. In nucleotides, the CDR3 is TGCAGTGCTAGGGTGGGGGGACTAGCGGTAACGAGCTCCTACAATGAGCAGTTCTTC. As protein: CSARVGGLAVTSSYNEQFF.

The chain combines TRBV20-1 with TRBJ2-6; no firm D call. This CDR3 contains 14 residues. The ends were cut back, 6 bases at V and 2 bases at J, with 11 bases in the middle. The germline V gene has CDR1 DFQATT and CDR2 SNEGSKA (reference sequence). The CDR3 DNA follows: TGCAGTGCGATCGACTGGGCTGGGGCCAACGTCCTGACTTTC. It encodes CSAIDWAGANVLTF.

The chain carries TRBV5-1 and TRBJ2-5; the D is unclear. This CDR3 has 14 residues. From germline, CDR1 is SGHRS and CDR2 YFSETQ. Trimming left V 0 bases short and J 0 bases short, with 6 bases between. CDR3 coding DNA: TGCGCCAGCAGCTTGGAAGAATACCAAGAGACCCAGTACTTC. It translates to CASSLEEYQETQYF.

This clonotype has just a few counts. At one end, the junction sequence differs from germline, possibly due to a read error. V and J are TRBV11-2 and TRBJ1-2; D not certain. CDR3 size: 16 residues. CDR1 is SGHAT, CDR2 FQNNGV, per germline. The CDR3 reads CASSLDLQTIGYGHTF. The CDR3 DNA sequence: TGTGCCAGCAGCTTAGATTTGCAGACTATAGGGTATGGCCACACCTTC.

This clonotype was seen a few times. V is TRBV6-6 and J is TRBJ1-1; D is possibly TRBD1 (5 bases). The V gene's germline CDR1 is MNHNY and CDR2 SVGAGI (reference sequence). Deletions cut 0 bases from V and 5 bases from J, with 10 bases between. The CDR3 runs 14 residues. In nucleotides, the CDR3 is TGTGCCAGCAGTTACTCGGGGCGACGGACTGAAGCTTTCTTT. It yields the protein CASSYSGRRTEAFF.

This clonotype was counted ten times or more. This CDR3 reads CSAPRHEPWEQYF. CDR3 in DNA: TGCAGTGCCCCCAGGCACGAGCCCTGGGAGCAGTACTTC. The rearrangement uses TRBV20-1 and TRBJ2-7; D is ambiguous. The CDR3 runs 13 residues. Trimming pared 6 bases from V and 7 bases from J, leaving 19 bases between. The germline V gene has CDR1 DFQATT and CDR2 SNEGSKA (reference sequence).

The sample holds a few counts of this clonotype. The chain has TRBV6-6 and TRBJ2-7, with D uncertain. Germline V gene sequence: CDR1 MNHNY, CDR2 SVGAGI (reference sequence). This CDR3 has 12 residues. The V end lost 2 bases, the J end lost 6 bases, and 8 bases lay between the germline ends. The CDR3 here is CASSYPLSEQYF. The CDR3 nucleotides read TGTGCCAGCAGTTACCCCTTGAGCGAGCAGTACTTC.

This clonotype was detected only a few times. The CDR3 sequence is CSAITGDETQYF. In nucleotides, the CDR3 is TGCAGCGCTATAACAGGGGATGAGACCCAGTACTTC. J is TRBJ2-5 and V is TRBV29-1; TRBD1 matches 7 bases. This CDR3 region has 12 residues. Per the germline V gene, CDR1 is SQVTM and CDR2 is ANQGSEA. With V trimmed by 7 bases and J by 5 bases, 7 bases remained unmatched.

This clonotype was seen a few times. The chain has TRBV2 and TRBJ2-4; 7 bases align to TRBD2. The CDR3 is 14 residues long. Germline V CDR1 and CDR2: SNHLY, FYNNEI. Germline trimming cut 2 bases from V and 9 bases from J; bases unmatched to any gene: 7. The CDR3 nucleotides read TGTGCCAGCAGTGAATGGGGGGAGGGGACCATTCAGTACTTC. This encodes CASSEWGEGTIQYF.

This clonotype was recorded at least ten times. The V and J genes are TRBV7-3 and TRBJ1-1, with D unresolved. The CDR3 has 14 amino acids. Trimming took 0 bases from V and 1 from J, leaving 6 bases between them. Germline CDR1 SGHTA, CDR2 FQGTGA. The CDR3 loop is CASSLTAGNTEAFF. CDR3 nucleotides: TGTGCCAGCAGCTTAACTGCAGGGAACACTGAAGCTTTCTTT.